This is a list of T cell receptor beta chains from one sample in a study of response to subunit inactivated influenza vaccine. MiXCR, applied by TCRdb to the RT-PCR reads, yields one record per CDR3 protein. Seen here are hundreds of thousands of distinct CDR3 sequences, 15% to 19% observed once, and the top ten hold roughly 12%. This specimen was PBMCs from blood, taken 12 days after vaccination. The receptors were sampled from a man over 45 who received an inactivated influenza vaccine. The CDR3 runs from the conserved cysteine through the conserved F or W.

j_gene,v_gene,CDR3aa
TRBJ1-1,TRBV6-2/TRBV6-3,CASSYLVGVLTGGPTTEAFF
TRBJ2-3,TRBV6-1,CASGHQTVGANTQYF
TRBJ1-1,TRBV29-1,CSVEDSPWGLNTEAFF
TRBJ2-1,TRBV4-2,CASRGGGAAGKQFF
TRBJ2-4,TRBV11-2,CASSLSQGKNIQYF
TRBJ1-6,TRBV20-1,CSARDQGTPLHF
TRBJ2-7,TRBV27,CASSLGSNGRRYEQYF
TRBJ1-1,TRBV10-2,CASRRGQAAFF
TRBJ2-7,TRBV7-9,CASKGLAGEGDEQYF
TRBJ2-5,TRBV7-2,CASSLTGLAGGTETQYF
TRBJ1-2,TRBV3-1,CASSQEGQGNYGCTF
TRBJ2-7,TRBV9,CASSVEAGGWEQYF
TRBJ2-4,TRBV4-3,CASSQEVTVLAKNIQYF
TRBJ2-5,TRBV20-1,CSAGRTNGWETQYF
TRBJ2-3,TRBV20-1,CSASVASGGDTQYF
TRBJ2-1,TRBV7-6,CASSSTSLGYNEQFF
TRBJ2-2,TRBV6-1,CASSPTSGGSTTGELFF
TRBJ1-1,TRBV5-1,CASSLDGGARTEAFF
TRBJ2-1,TRBV6-5,CASSYSSRGAGGHNEQFF
TRBJ2-5,TRBV7-9,CATRALRAGTQYF
TRBJ2-1,TRBV6-1,CASSESGATYNEQFF
TRBJ2-1,TRBV4-1,CASSQPGQGFAEQFF
TRBJ1-2,TRBV24-1,CATSDDLRVGGYTF
TRBJ2-7,TRBV20-1,CSAIDRGISYEQYF
TRBJ2-7,TRBV12-3/TRBV12-4,CASRAEFYEQYF
TRBJ1-2,TRBV7-2,CASTAMGAHGYTF
TRBJ2-3,TRBV20-1,CSAGSYLGTDTQYF
TRBJ2-3,TRBV12-3/TRBV12-4,CASSLQLGGDTQYF
TRBJ2-1,TRBV7-8,CASRRLAGEFYNEQFF
TRBJ1-2,TRBV12-3/TRBV12-4,CASSPGTGKTGGYTF
TRBJ2-6,TRBV10-3,CAISGRQGSGANVLTF
TRBJ1-5,TRBV12-3/TRBV12-4,CASSLRSLYTGRNQPQHF
TRBJ2-7,TRBV11-2,CASSLVGLGYEQYF